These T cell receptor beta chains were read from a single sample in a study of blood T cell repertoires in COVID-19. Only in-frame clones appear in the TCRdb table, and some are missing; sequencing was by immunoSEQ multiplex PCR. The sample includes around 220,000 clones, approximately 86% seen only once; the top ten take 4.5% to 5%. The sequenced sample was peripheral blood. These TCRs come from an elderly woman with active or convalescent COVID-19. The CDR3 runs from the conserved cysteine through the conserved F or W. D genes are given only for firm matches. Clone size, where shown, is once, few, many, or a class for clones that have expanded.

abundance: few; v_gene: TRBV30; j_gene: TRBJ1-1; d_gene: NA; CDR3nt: TGTGCCTGGAGTACGTCCCTGGGGGGCACTGAAGCTTTCTTT; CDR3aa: CAWSTSLGGTEAFF
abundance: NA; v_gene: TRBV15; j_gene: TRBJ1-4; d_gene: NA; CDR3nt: TGTGCCACCAGCAGAGATGCGATAGGGTCGGGGGAAAAACTGTTTTTT; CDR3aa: CATSRDAIGSGEKLFF
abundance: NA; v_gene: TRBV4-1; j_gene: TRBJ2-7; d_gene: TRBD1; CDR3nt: TGCGCCAGCAGCCACCCGGGACAGGGAACCTACGAGCAGTACTTC; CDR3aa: CASSHPGQGTYEQYF
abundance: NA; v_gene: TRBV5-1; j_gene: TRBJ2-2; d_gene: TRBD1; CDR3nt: TGCGCCAGCAGCGGCAGGGGGCAAAGCACCGGGGAGCTGTTTTTT; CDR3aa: CASSGRGQSTGELFF
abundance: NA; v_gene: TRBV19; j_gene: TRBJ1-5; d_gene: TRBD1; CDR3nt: TGTGCCAGTGCACCGGGACAGGGTAACAATCAGCCCCAGCATTTT; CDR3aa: CASAPGQGNNQPQHF
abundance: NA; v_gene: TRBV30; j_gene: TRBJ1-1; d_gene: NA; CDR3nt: TGTGCCTGTCGACAGGCCAACACTGAAGCTTTCTTT; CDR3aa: CACRQANTEAFF
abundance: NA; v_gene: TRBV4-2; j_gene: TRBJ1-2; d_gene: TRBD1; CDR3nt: TGTGCCAGCAGCCAAGGACAGGGGGGTGGCTATGGCTACACCTTC; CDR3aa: CASSQGQGGGYGYTF
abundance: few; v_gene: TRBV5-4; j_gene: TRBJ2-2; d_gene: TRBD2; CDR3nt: TGTGCCAGCAGGGCTAGCGGGTGGGATACCGGGGAGCTGTTTTTT; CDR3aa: CASRASGWDTGELFF
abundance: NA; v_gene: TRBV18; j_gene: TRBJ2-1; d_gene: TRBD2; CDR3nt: TGTGCCAGTTCCGTTGTGTCTGGCGGGGAGGGTCAGTTCTTC; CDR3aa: CASSVVSGGEGQFF
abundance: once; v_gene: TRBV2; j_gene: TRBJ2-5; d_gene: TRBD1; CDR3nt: TGTGCCAGCAGTGTCGTACGGGCCAGGGGGAAGACCCAGTACTTC; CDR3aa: CASSVVRARGKTQYF
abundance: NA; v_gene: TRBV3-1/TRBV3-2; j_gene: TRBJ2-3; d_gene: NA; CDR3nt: TGTGCCAGCAGCCTCAATACGCAGATTCCCACAGATACGCAGTATTTT; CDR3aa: CASSLNTQIPTDTQYF
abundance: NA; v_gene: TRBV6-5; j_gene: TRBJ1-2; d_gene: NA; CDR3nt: TGTGCCAGCTTTGCCGGGATAGCTAACTATGGCTACACCTTC; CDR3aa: CASFAGIANYGYTF
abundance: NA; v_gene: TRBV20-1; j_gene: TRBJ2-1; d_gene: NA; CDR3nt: TGCAGTGCTAGTCGACAACGCTACAATGAGCAGTTCTTC; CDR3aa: CSASRQRYNEQFF
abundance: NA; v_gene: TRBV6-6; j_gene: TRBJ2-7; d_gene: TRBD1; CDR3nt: TGTGCCAGCAGTCGAGGGACAGCTAGAACCTACGAGCAGTACTTC; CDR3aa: CASSRGTARTYEQYF
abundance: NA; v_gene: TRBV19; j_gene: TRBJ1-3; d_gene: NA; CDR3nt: TGTGCCAGCCAAAACCAGGGAAGAAACGTTGGAAACACCATATATTTT; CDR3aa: CASQNQGRNVGNTIYF
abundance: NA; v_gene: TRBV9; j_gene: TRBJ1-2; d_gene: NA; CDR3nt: TGTGCCAGCAGCGTAGACGGGACTGTGGGCGGCTACACCTTC; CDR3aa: CASSVDGTVGGYTF
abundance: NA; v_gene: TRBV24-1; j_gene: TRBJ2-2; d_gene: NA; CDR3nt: TGTGCCACCAGTGGTCTTGTGGGAGCCGCCGGCCCCGGGGAGCTGTTTTTT; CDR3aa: CATSGLVGAAGPGELFF
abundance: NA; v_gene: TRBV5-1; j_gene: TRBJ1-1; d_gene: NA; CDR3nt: TGCGCCAGCAGCCTCCTTGAGAGGGGGTCGAACACTGAAGCTTTCTTT; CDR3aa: CASSLLERGSNTEAFF
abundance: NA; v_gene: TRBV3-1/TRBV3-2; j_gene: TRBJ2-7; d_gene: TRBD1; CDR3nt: TGTGCCAGCAGCCCTTGGGACAGGAAGACCTACGAGCAGTACTTC; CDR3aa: CASSPWDRKTYEQYF
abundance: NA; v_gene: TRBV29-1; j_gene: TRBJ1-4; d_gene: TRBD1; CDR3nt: TGCAGCGTTTCGGACAGGGCCAGTGAAAAACTGTTTTTT; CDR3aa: CSVSDRASEKLFF
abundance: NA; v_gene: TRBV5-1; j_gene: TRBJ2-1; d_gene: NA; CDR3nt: TGCGCCAGCAGCGCAGGGGTTAGCGAGCAGTTCTTC; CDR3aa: CASSAGVSEQFF
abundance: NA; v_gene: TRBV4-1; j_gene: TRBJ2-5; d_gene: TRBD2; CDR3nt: TGCGCCAGCAGCCAGGCCGGGACTAGCGGGGGGCAAGAGACCCAGTACTTC; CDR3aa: CASSQAGTSGGQETQYF
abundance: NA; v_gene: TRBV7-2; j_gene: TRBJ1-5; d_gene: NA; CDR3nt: TGTGCCAGCAGCAAAACAGGTGACGGCAATCAGCCCCAGCATTTT; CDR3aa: CASSKTGDGNQPQHF
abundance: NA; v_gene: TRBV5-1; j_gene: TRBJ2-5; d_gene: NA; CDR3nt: TGCGCCAGCAGCCTGGGACAATACCAAGAGACCCAGTACTTC; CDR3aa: CASSLGQYQETQYF
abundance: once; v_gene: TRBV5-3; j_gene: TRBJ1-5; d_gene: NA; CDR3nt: TGTGCCAGAAGCTTCACAGGGTATCGGCAGCCCCAGCATTTT; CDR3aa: CARSFTGYRQPQHF
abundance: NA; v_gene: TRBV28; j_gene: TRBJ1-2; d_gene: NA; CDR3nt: TGTGCCAGCAGTTTAATGGGGATCGGGAACTTAATCTATGGCTACACCTTC; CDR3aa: CASSLMGIGNLIYGYTF
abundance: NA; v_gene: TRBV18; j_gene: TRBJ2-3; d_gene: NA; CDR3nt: TGTGCCAGCTCACCCAACGGGTTGGCGGCAGACACAGATACGCAGTATTTT; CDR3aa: CASSPNGLAADTDTQYF
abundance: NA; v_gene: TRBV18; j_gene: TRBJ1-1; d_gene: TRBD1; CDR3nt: TGTGCCAGCTCGGCAGGGGGCGGTAGGAGTGAAGCTTTCTTT; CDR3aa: CASSAGGGRSEAFF
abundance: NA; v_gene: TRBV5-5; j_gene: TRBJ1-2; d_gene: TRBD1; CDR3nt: TGTGCCAGCAACCTACGACAGGGGGCTAATGGCTACACCTTC; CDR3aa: CASNLRQGANGYTF
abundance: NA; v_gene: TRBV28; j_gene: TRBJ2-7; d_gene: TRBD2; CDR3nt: TGTGCCAGCAGGCCGTGGGGGGCAAAGCGGGGGCTGAACGAGCAGTACTTC; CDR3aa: CASRPWGAKRGLNEQYF
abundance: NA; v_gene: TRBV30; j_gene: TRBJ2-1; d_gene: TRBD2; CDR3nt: TGTGCCTGGATAACTAGCGGGAGTTTCTATGAGCAGTTCTTC; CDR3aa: CAWITSGSFYEQFF
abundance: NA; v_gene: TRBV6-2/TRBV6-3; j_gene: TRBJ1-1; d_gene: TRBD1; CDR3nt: TGTGCCAGCAGTTATAGGGCAGGGGGGTTGGACACTGAAGCTTTCTTT; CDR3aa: CASSYRAGGLDTEAFF
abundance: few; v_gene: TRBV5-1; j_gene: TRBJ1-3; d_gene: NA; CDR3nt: TGCGCCAGCAGCTTCGGGAATCTTGGAAACACCATATATTTT; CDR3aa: CASSFGNLGNTIYF
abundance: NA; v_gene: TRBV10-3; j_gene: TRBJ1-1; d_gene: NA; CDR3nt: TGTGCCATCAGTGAGTCCCGGGTGGGCACTGAAGCTTTCTTT; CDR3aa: CAISESRVGTEAFF
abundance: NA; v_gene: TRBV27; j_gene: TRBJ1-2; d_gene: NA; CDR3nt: TGTGCCAGCAGTTTATCCCGGGGGGTGCTCTATGGCTACACCTTC; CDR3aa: CASSLSRGVLYGYTF
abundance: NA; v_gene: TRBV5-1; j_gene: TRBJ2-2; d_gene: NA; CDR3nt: TGCGCCAGCAGCGTGGGGGACATACCGACCGGGGAGCTGTTTTTT; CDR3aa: CASSVGDIPTGELFF
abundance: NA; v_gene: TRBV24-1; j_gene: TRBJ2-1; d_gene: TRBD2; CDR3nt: TGTGCCACCAGTGATTTGGGGGGGGTCGGCTCCTACAATGAGCAGTTCTTC; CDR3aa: CATSDLGGVGSYNEQFF
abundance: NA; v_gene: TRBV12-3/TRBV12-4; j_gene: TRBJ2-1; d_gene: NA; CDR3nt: TGTGCCAGCAGGCCAACTAGAGGAGGTGAGCAGTTCTTC; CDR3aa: CASRPTRGGEQFF
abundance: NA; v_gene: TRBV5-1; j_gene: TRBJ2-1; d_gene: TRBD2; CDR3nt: TGCGCCAGCAGCTTGGCCCTCCCGACCGTGAGACTAGCGGGGGGGCAGAGTGAGCAGTTCTTC; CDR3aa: CASSLALPTVRLAGGQSEQFF
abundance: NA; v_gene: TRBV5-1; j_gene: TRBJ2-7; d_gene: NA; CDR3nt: TGCGCCAGCAGCCCTGGTACATGGGAGCTACGGGTCGAGCAGTACTTC; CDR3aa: CASSPGTWELRVEQYF
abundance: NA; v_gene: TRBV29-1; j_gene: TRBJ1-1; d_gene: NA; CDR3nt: TGCAGCGGGACACAGGCCATGAACACTGAAGCTTTCTTT; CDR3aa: CSGTQAMNTEAFF
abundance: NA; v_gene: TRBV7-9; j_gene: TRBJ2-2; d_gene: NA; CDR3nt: TGTGCCAGCAGCTCGGAGGGATTGGACACCGGGGAGCTGTTTTTT; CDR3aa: CASSSEGLDTGELFF
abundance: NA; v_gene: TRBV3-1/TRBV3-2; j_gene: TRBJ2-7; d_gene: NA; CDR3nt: TGTGCCAGCAGCCAAGATTTAACAGGGCCTTGGGAGCAGTACTTC; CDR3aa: CASSQDLTGPWEQYF
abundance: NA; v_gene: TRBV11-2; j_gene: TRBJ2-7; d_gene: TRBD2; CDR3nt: TGTGCCAGCAGCTTGCCACGCGGGGGACCGAAAGTAACCTACGAGCAGTACTTC; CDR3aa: CASSLPRGGPKVTYEQYF
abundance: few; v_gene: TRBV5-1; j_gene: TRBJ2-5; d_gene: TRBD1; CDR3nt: TGCGCCAGCAGCAGGACCGGGACAGGGGAAGAGACCCAGTACTTC; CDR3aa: CASSRTGTGEETQYF
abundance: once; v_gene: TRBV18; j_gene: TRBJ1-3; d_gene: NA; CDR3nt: TGTGCCAGCTCAAGGTGGGGCGCCTCTGGAAACACCATATATTTT; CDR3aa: CASSRWGASGNTIYF
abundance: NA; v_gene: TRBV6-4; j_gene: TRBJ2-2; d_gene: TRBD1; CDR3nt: TGTGCCAGCAGCGCCGGGACAGGTCACACCGGGGAGCTGTTTTTT; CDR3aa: CASSAGTGHTGELFF
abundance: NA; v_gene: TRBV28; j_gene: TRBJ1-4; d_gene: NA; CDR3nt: TGTGCCAGCAGTTTATCCGGGAGGGGGGAAAAACTGTTTTTT; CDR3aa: CASSLSGRGEKLFF
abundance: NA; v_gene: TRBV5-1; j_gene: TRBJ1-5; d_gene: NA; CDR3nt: TGCGCCAGCAGCACCGGTGGGGGGAGCAATCAGCCCCAGCATTTT; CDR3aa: CASSTGGGSNQPQHF
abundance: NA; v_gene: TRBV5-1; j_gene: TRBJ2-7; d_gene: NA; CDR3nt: TGCGCCAGCAGCTTGGGGCACTCCTACGAGCAGTACTTC; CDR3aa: CASSLGHSYEQYF
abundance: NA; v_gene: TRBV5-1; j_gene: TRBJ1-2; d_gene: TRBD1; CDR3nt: TGCGCCAGCAGCGGGGGACAGCTACTTTATGGCTACACCTTC; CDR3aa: CASSGGQLLYGYTF
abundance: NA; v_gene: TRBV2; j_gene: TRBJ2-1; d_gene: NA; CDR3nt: TGTGCCAGCAGTGAAGCGCAGGTCTTTGATGAGCAGTTCTTC; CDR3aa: CASSEAQVFDEQFF
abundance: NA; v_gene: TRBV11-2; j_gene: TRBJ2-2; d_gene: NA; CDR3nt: TGTGCCAGCAGCTACCGGGAGCTAATGACCGGGGAGCTGTTTTTT; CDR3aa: CASSYRELMTGELFF